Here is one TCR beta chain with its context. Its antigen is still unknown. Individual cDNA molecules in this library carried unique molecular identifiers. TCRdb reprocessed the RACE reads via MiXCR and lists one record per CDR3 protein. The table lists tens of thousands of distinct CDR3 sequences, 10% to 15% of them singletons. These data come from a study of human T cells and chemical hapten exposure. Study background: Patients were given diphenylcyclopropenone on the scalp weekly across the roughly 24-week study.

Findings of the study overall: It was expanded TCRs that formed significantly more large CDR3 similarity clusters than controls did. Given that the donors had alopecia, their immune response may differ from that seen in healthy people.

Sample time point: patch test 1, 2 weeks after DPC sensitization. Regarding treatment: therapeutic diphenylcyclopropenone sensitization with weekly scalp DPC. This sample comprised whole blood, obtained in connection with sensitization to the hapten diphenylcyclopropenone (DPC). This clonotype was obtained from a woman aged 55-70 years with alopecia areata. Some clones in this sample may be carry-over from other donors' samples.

Written as DNA, the CDR3 is TGCGCCAGCAGCCAAGAAGATTGGGGCGGAAGATACAATGAGCAGTTCTTC. Translating gives CASSQEDWGGRYNEQFF. The V gene is TRBV4-1, the J gene TRBJ2-1; tentatively, D is TRBD1 (5 bases). This CDR3 has 17 residues. V lost 0 bases and J lost 4, with 16 bases in between. Germline CDR1 MGHRA, CDR2 YSYEKL.